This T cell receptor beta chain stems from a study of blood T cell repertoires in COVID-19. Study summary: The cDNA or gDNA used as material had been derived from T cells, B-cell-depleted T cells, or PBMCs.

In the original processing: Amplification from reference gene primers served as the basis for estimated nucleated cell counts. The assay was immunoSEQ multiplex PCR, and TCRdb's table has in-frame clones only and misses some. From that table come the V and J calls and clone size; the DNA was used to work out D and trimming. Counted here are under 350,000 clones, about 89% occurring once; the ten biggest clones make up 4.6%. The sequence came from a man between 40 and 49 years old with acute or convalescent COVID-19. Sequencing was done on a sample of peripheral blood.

DNA for the CDR3: TGTGCCAGCAGCTCCACCGGGACAGGGTTTTACAATGAGCAGTTCTTC. Translation: CASSSTGTGFYNEQFF. This chain joins TRBV7-9 and TRBJ2-1, with TRBD1 identical over 9 bases. The germline gives CDR1 SEHNR, CDR2 FQNEAQ (reference sequence). V was clipped by 4 bases and J by 4 bases; unmatched bases: 8. The CDR3 contains 16 residues.